This T cell receptor beta chain derives from a study of T cell responses to AZD1222 COVID-19 vaccine. Notes on the study in general: Researchers took repertoire samples only after the peak T cell response had come.

The protocol was immunoSEQ multiplex PCR, while the TCRdb copy is restricted to in-frame clones and leaves out a portion. The sample lists roughly 77,000 clones, 90% to 95% occurring once. This CDR3 contains 14 residues. Germline V gene lookup returns CDR1 SGHDT and CDR2 YYEEEE. V was cut by 2 bases and J by 2 bases, with 10 bases left in between. On this clone itself: Its antigen is as yet unknown.

The receptor's source is an adult in good health. The V call is TRBV5-6, the J call TRBJ1-2; D gene uncertain. The sample consisted of peripheral blood, taken on day 0 of AZD1222 vaccination. The CDR3 region is CASSLNGRNYGYTF. For the CDR3, the DNA is TGTGCCAGCAGCTTAAATGGACGGAACTATGGCTACACCTTC. The full variable domain, completed using reference TRBV5-6 and TRBJ1-2, is DAGVTQSPTHLIKTRGQQVTLRCSPKSGHDTVSWYQQALGQGPQFIFQYYEEEERQRGNFPDRFSGHQFPNYSSELNVNALLLGDSALYLCASSLNGRNYGYTFGSGTRLTVV.